This TCR beta chain was recovered during a study of blood T cell repertoires in COVID-19. The V end was cut by 3 bases, the J end by 9 bases, with 14 bases between. The CDR3 loop spans 13 amino acids. The germline V gene has CDR1 SGHTA and CDR2 FQGNSA. This clone was picked up one time. Using immunoSEQ multiplex PCR, the repertoire was profiled, and TCRdb retains in-frame clones only, with some absent. The sample includes nearly 60,000 clones, approximately 87% of them seen just once. The chain joins TRBV7-2 to TRBJ1-1; no firm D call. Material for sequencing was peripheral blood. The source is a man in his forties with active COVID-19. CDR3: CASSLARPNQAFF. The CDR3 DNA is TGTGCCAGCAGCTTGGCTAGGCCCAATCAAGCTTTCTTT.